These T cell receptor beta chains were read from a single sample in a study of neurological immune-mediated disorders. Each CDR3 protein gets one entry after TCRdb re-called the 5' RACE reads with MiXCR. The sample includes under 50,000 distinct CDR3 sequences, around 13% of them seen just once. Material for sequencing was PBMCs. Every receptor here comes from a male donor with HTLV-1-associated myelopathy (HAM/TSP). Both conserved end residues are part of each CDR3. The order of the fields is J gene, clone size, V gene, D gene, CDR3 protein, CDR3 DNA. The D gene is left open where the match is weak. The listing skips clone size in some rows; elsewhere it reads once, few, many or a size class.

J gene: TRBJ2-4
clone size: .
V gene: TRBV20-1
D gene: .
CDR3 protein: CSARELKGLSNIQYF
CDR3 DNA: TGCAGTGCCAGGGAACTTAAGGGTCTGTCAAACATTCAGTACTTC

J gene: TRBJ1-5
clone size: .
V gene: TRBV20-1
D gene: .
CDR3 protein: CSARENHQGRWQPQHF
CDR3 DNA: TGCAGTGCTAGGGAAAATCACCAGGGTAGGTGGCAGCCCCAGCATTTT

J gene: TRBJ2-5
clone size: many
V gene: TRBV20-1
D gene: .
CDR3 protein: CSARSDHRETQYF
CDR3 DNA: TGCAGTGCTAGGTCAGATCATCGAGAGACCCAGTACTTC

J gene: TRBJ1-1
clone size: many
V gene: TRBV7-6
D gene: .
CDR3 protein: CASSFGLKGRNTEAFF
CDR3 DNA: TGTGCCAGCAGCTTCGGGTTAAAGGGGCGCAACACTGAAGCTTTCTTT

J gene: TRBJ2-7
clone size: many
V gene: TRBV12-3/TRBV12-4
D gene: .
CDR3 protein: CASSLGVGEQYF
CDR3 DNA: TGTGCCAGCAGTTTAGGGGTAGGCGAGCAGTACTTC

J gene: TRBJ1-5
clone size: many
V gene: TRBV6-5
D gene: .
CDR3 protein: CASSTRPHQPQHF
CDR3 DNA: TGTGCCAGCAGTACACGTCCCCATCAGCCCCAGCATTTT

J gene: TRBJ1-6
clone size: many
V gene: TRBV5-5
D gene: TRBD1
CDR3 protein: CASSLLGDRSSYNSPLHF
CDR3 DNA: TGTGCCAGCAGCTTGTTAGGGGACAGGAGCTCCTATAATTCACCCCTCCACTTT

J gene: TRBJ2-7
clone size: many
V gene: TRBV4-3
D gene: TRBD2
CDR3 protein: CASSLSVSGGIPYEQYF
CDR3 DNA: TGCGCCAGCAGCCTTAGCGTAAGCGGGGGGATTCCCTACGAGCAGTACTTC

J gene: TRBJ2-7
clone size: many
V gene: TRBV5-1
D gene: .
CDR3 protein: CASSLQATYEQYF
CDR3 DNA: TGCGCCAGCAGCTTACAGGCGACCTACGAGCAGTACTTC

J gene: TRBJ1-5
clone size: many
V gene: TRBV12-3/TRBV12-4
D gene: .
CDR3 protein: CASSGRENQPQHF
CDR3 DNA: TGTGCCAGCAGCGGACGTGAGAATCAGCCCCAGCATTTT

J gene: TRBJ1-5
clone size: many
V gene: TRBV6-2/TRBV6-3
D gene: TRBD1
CDR3 protein: CASSWTGGNQPQHF
CDR3 DNA: TGTGCCAGCAGTTGGACAGGAGGCAATCAGCCCCAGCATTTT

J gene: TRBJ2-2
clone size: many
V gene: TRBV29-1
D gene: TRBD1
CDR3 protein: CSASTGYTGELFF
CDR3 DNA: TGCAGCGCTTCGACAGGGTACACCGGGGAGCTGTTTTTT

J gene: TRBJ1-2
clone size: .
V gene: TRBV5-5
D gene: TRBD1
CDR3 protein: CASSVRTGAYGYTF
CDR3 DNA: TGTGCCAGCAGCGTCCGGACAGGGGCCTATGGCTACACCTTC

J gene: TRBJ2-7
clone size: many
V gene: TRBV7-9
D gene: .
CDR3 protein: CASSLQGGPYEQYF
CDR3 DNA: TGTGCCAGCAGCTTACAGGGCGGCCCCTACGAGCAGTACTTC

J gene: TRBJ1-5
clone size: many
V gene: TRBV7-8
D gene: .
CDR3 protein: CASSLWGESNQPQHF
CDR3 DNA: TGTGCCAGCAGCTTATGGGGGGAAAGCAATCAGCCCCAGCATTTT

J gene: TRBJ2-4
clone size: .
V gene: TRBV7-9
D gene: TRBD2
CDR3 protein: CASSYLTSGGDIQYF
CDR3 DNA: TGTGCCAGCAGCTATCTGACTAGCGGGGGAGACATTCAGTACTTC

J gene: TRBJ2-3
clone size: many
V gene: TRBV20-1
D gene: TRBD2
CDR3 protein: CSARVLAGGTDTQYF
CDR3 DNA: TGCAGTGCCCGTGTACTAGCGGGGGGGACAGATACGCAGTATTTT

J gene: TRBJ2-5
clone size: many
V gene: TRBV28
D gene: TRBD2
CDR3 protein: CASSLVGGGEYF
CDR3 DNA: TGTGCCAGCAGTTTAGTCGGTGGGGGGGAGTACTTC

J gene: TRBJ2-7
clone size: .
V gene: TRBV11-2
D gene: TRBD1
CDR3 protein: CASRPTGGHEQYF
CDR3 DNA: TGTGCCAGCAGGCCAACAGGGGGTCACGAGCAGTACTTC

J gene: TRBJ2-7
clone size: many
V gene: TRBV9
D gene: TRBD2
CDR3 protein: CASSPWLAGSLEQYF
CDR3 DNA: TGTGCCAGCAGCCCCTGGCTAGCGGGGTCTCTTGAGCAGTACTTC

J gene: TRBJ2-7
clone size: many
V gene: TRBV7-9
D gene: TRBD1
CDR3 protein: CASSAKDRGKDEQYF
CDR3 DNA: TGTGCCAGCAGCGCCAAGGACAGGGGGAAGGACGAGCAGTACTTC

J gene: TRBJ2-7
clone size: many
V gene: TRBV5-1
D gene: TRBD1
CDR3 protein: CASSLGQGAFSYEQYF
CDR3 DNA: TGCGCCAGCAGCTTGGGACAGGGGGCATTTAGTTACGAGCAGTACTTC

J gene: TRBJ1-2
clone size: many
V gene: TRBV25-1
D gene: .
CDR3 protein: CASSDGRYGYTF
CDR3 DNA: TGTGCCAGCAGTGATGGCCGCTATGGCTACACCTTC

J gene: TRBJ2-5
clone size: many
V gene: TRBV5-1
D gene: .
CDR3 protein: CASSLGGRETQYF
CDR3 DNA: TGCGCCAGCAGCTTAGGGGGAAGAGAGACCCAGTACTTC

J gene: TRBJ2-6
clone size: few
V gene: TRBV21-1
D gene: .
CDR3 protein: CASSKEASSGANVLTF
CDR3 DNA: TGTGCCAGCAGCAAAGAAGCGAGCTCTGGGGCCAACGTCCTGACTTTC

J gene: TRBJ2-4
clone size: many
V gene: TRBV6-5
D gene: .
CDR3 protein: CASSPRPKGDIQYF
CDR3 DNA: TGTGCCAGCAGCCCTAGACCGAAAGGGGACATTCAGTACTTC

J gene: TRBJ2-1
clone size: many
V gene: TRBV7-6
D gene: .
CDR3 protein: CASSSSLSVNEQFF
CDR3 DNA: TGTGCCAGCAGCTCGTCTCTTAGTGTCAATGAGCAGTTCTTC

J gene: TRBJ2-7
clone size: many
V gene: TRBV3-1
D gene: TRBD2
CDR3 protein: CASSQGGAAGYEQYF
CDR3 DNA: TGTGCCAGCAGCCAAGGAGGAGCAGCGGGATACGAGCAGTACTTC

J gene: TRBJ1-5
clone size: many
V gene: TRBV20-1
D gene: TRBD1
CDR3 protein: CSARSPGQGSSQPQHF
CDR3 DNA: TGCAGTGCTAGGTCTCCGGGACAGGGGTCGAGCCAGCCCCAGCATTTT

J gene: TRBJ2-4
clone size: many
V gene: TRBV20-1
D gene: .
CDR3 protein: CSALGGVIIKNIQYF
CDR3 DNA: TGCAGTGCCCTAGGGGGAGTTATAATCAAAAACATTCAGTACTTC

J gene: TRBJ2-3
clone size: many
V gene: TRBV20-1
D gene: TRBD2
CDR3 protein: CSARETTGGPDTQYF
CDR3 DNA: TGCAGTGCTAGAGAGACGACGGGGGGGCCCGATACGCAGTATTTT

J gene: TRBJ2-3
clone size: many
V gene: TRBV3-1
D gene: .
CDR3 protein: CASSQGEVSTDTQYF
CDR3 DNA: TGTGCCAGCAGCCAAGGGGAGGTTAGCACAGATACGCAGTATTTT

J gene: TRBJ2-5
clone size: many
V gene: TRBV9
D gene: TRBD2
CDR3 protein: CASSEGGLAETQYF
CDR3 DNA: TGTGCCAGCAGCGAGGGAGGGCTTGCGGAGACCCAGTACTTC

J gene: TRBJ2-1
clone size: many
V gene: TRBV6-2/TRBV6-3
D gene: .
CDR3 protein: CASSYSGWKDEQFF
CDR3 DNA: TGTGCCAGCAGTTACTCTGGGTGGAAGGATGAGCAGTTCTTC